Each of the 14 T cell receptor beta chains below was sequenced from the same sample in a study of blood T cell repertoires in COVID-19. Here immunoSEQ multiplex PCR was the method, and the copy in TCRdb shows in-frame clones only, minus some. The sample yields roughly 140,000 clones, more than 80% seen once. The sequencing input was peripheral blood. These receptor sequences come from a human donor in a cohort sampled during active COVID-19.

The chain links TRBV5-1 to TRBJ1-1; the match to TRBD1 covers 8 bases. CDR3 length: 13 amino acids. V lost 4 bases, J lost 5 bases, and 4 bases stayed unmatched. Germline values: CDR1 SGHRS, CDR2 YFSETQ. CDR3 sequence (DNA): TGCGCCAGCAGCGGAGGGACAGGTACTGAAGCTTTCTTT. Its protein product is CASSGGTGTEAFF.

There are a few counts of this clone. This chain connects TRBV11-3 to TRBJ2-3; maybe TRBD2 (5 bases). CDR1 is SGHNT and CDR2 is YENEEA in the germline V gene. Trimming pared 3 bases from V and 3 bases from J, leaving 10 bases between. This CDR3 has 14 amino acids. Here the CDR3 DNA reads TGTGCCAGCAGCTTTGGGCCGGGGACAGATACGCAGTATTTT. Amino acids: CASSFGPGTDTQYF.

The chain is built from TRBV18 and TRBJ1-2; 9 bases line up with TRBD1. CDR1 is KGHSH, CDR2 LQKENI, per germline. The CDR3 sequence is 15 residues long. With V trimmed by 9 bases and J by 5 bases, 13 bases remained unmatched. CDR3 sequence reads: CASSSGTGMWYGYTF. CDR3 DNA: TGTGCCAGTTCCTCCGGGACAGGGATGTGGTATGGCTACACCTTC.

The chain is built from TRBV14 and TRBJ2-4; D is ambiguous. Trimming stripped 6 bases from V and 0 bases from J, with 15 bases between. Germline CDR1 SGHDN, CDR2 FVKESK. There are 16 residues in the CDR3. Here the CDR3 reads CASRYDKKLAKNIQYF. For the CDR3, the DNA is TGTGCCAGCAGGTACGACAAGAAACTAGCCAAAAACATTCAGTACTTC.

Turning to this clone: At one of its ends the junction is not consistent with the germline gene, which may arise from a read error. The rearrangement joins TRBV6-5 to TRBJ1-2, with D unclear. The germline V gene has CDR1 MNHEY and CDR2 SVGAGI. The CDR3 totals 12 residues. The chain's CDR3 is CASSYRDTAIFF. The CDR3 DNA is TGTGCCAGCAGTTACAGAGACACGGCTATCTTCTTC.

The V call is TRBV4-3, the J call TRBJ2-7; D is perhaps TRBD2 (6 bases). The CDR3 has 16 residues. The germline V gene encodes CDR1 LGHNA and CDR2 YSLEER. The ends were cut back, 0 bases at V and 2 bases at J, with 14 bases in the middle. DNA of the CDR3: TGCGCCAGCAGCCAAGAACTCGGGACTCTAGCCTACGAGCAGTACTTC. Its translation is CASSQELGTLAYEQYF.

The chain joins TRBV7-3 to TRBJ2-2; 8 bases map to TRBD2. V gave up 10 bases and J gave up 8 bases; unmatched junction bases: 12. There are 14 residues in the CDR3. Germline V gives CDR1 SGHTA, CDR2 FQGTGA. CDR3 protein: CATSEVAGSGELFF. The CDR3 bases are TGTGCCACCAGTGAGGTAGCGGGATCAGGGGAGCTGTTTTTT.

The chain employs TRBV15 and TRBJ2-1; 12 bases line up with TRBD2. From germline, CDR1 is LNHNV and CDR2 YYDKDF (reference sequence). This CDR3 spans 19 amino acids. After removal of 1 base from V and 3 bases from J, the junction contained 10 bases not matched to a gene. CDR3 sequence: CATSRGRLAGGAVYNEQFF. Written as DNA, the CDR3 is TGTGCCACCAGCAGAGGGCGGCTAGCGGGGGGGGCAGTCTACAATGAGCAGTTCTTC.

This clone was found a few times. This CDR3 is CASSAGTGGLLADTQYF. Here the CDR3 DNA reads TGTGCCAGCAGTGCTGGGACAGGGGGCCTCCTCGCAGATACGCAGTATTTT. This chain uses TRBV6-1 with TRBJ2-3, with TRBD1 identical over 12 bases. The CDR3 length is 17 residues. Trimming removed 4 bases from V and 4 bases from J; junction bases left unmatched: 9. The germline gives CDR1 MNHNS, CDR2 SASEGT.

V and J are TRBV24-1 and TRBJ2-4, with 9 nucleotides matching TRBD2. This CDR3 has 17 amino acids. The trim removed 12 bases at V and 0 bases at J, leaving 14 bases unmatched. Per the germline V gene, CDR1 is KGHDR and CDR2 is SFDVKD. The CDR3 sequence: CASSAGSGGLAKNIQYF. The CDR3 DNA is TGTGCCTCGTCGGCGGGTAGCGGGGGCTTAGCCAAAAACATTCAGTACTTC.

The chain links TRBV11-2 to TRBJ1-5; D call uncertain. CDR1 is SGHAT and CDR2 is FQNNGV in the germline V gene. The germline V and J ends were trimmed by 1 base and 6 bases, with 7 bases remaining between them. The CDR3 runs 13 residues. The CDR3 sequence is CASSLVIGQPQHF. In nucleotides, the CDR3 is TGTGCCAGCAGCTTAGTGATCGGTCAGCCCCAGCATTTT.

The chain employs TRBV5-1 and TRBJ2-7, with 7 bases fitting TRBD2. Germline CDR1 SGHRS, CDR2 YFSETQ. J lost 3 bases, V lost 9 bases, and 12 bases had no gene match. This CDR3 contains 14 residues. CDR3: CATSNGGIGYEQYF. The CDR3 region has the DNA TGCGCCACCTCAAACGGGGGGATCGGCTACGAGCAGTACTTC.

This chain uses TRBV27 with TRBJ1-5, with D possibly being TRBD1 (5 bases). Germline CDR1 reads MNHEY; CDR2 reads SMNVEV (reference sequence). The CDR3 extends over 18 amino acids. V was clipped by 1 base and J by 6 bases, with 22 bases between them. CDR3 in amino acids: CASSLWVSQPRGGQPQHF. CDR3 in DNA: TGTGCCAGCAGTTTATGGGTCTCACAGCCTAGGGGTGGTCAGCCCCAGCATTTT.

This clone was counted a single time. The genes are TRBV11-2 and TRBJ2-7; D may be TRBD1 (6 bases). Germline lookup yields CDR1 SGHAT and CDR2 FQNNGV. With 1 base removed from V and 5 bases from J, the gap between germline ends came to 15 bases. The CDR3 runs 15 residues. This CDR3 is CASSLVGYRVDEQYF. DNA for the CDR3: TGTGCCAGCAGCTTAGTGGGGTACAGGGTCGACGAGCAGTACTTC.